This T cell receptor beta chain was captured by sequencing in a study of response to subunit inactivated influenza vaccine. TCRdb ran MiXCR on the RT-PCR reads and lists one entry per CDR3 protein. This table holds about 150,000 distinct CDR3 sequences, around 11% found once. Looked up from germline, CDR1 is SGHAT and CDR2 is FQNNGV. Trimming removed 5 bases at V and 5 bases at J, with 12 bases between. The CDR3 length is 13 residues. Study findings and constraints: It was the authors' suggestion that each seasonal influenza vaccination recruits few new T cells.

This clonotype came up a few times. Its antigen remains unknown. The rearrangement joins TRBV11-2 to TRBJ1-2, with D possibly TRBD1 on 6 matching bases. The sequencing used CD8+ T cells sorted from PBMCs, collected roughly 24 months after vaccination. The clonotype originates from a man aged 50 to 69 who received an inactivated influenza vaccine. The CDR3 DNA follows: TGTGCCAGCAGCAGGGGGGGGCAGTATGGCTACACCTTC. Encoded protein: CASSRGGQYGYTF.